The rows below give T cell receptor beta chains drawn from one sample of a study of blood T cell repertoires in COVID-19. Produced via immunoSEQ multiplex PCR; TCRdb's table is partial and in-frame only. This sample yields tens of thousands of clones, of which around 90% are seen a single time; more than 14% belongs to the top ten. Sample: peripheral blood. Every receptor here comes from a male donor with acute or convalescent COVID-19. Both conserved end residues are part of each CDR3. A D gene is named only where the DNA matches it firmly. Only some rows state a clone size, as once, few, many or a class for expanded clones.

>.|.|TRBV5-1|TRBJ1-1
TGCGCCAGCAGCGTCCAGGGAGGGATGAACACTGAAGCTTTCTTT
CASSVQGGMNTEAFF
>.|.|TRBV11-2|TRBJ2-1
TGTGCCAGCAGCTTACCAGGCAACAAATCAAGCTCCTACAATGAGCAGTTCTTC
CASSLPGNKSSSYNEQFF
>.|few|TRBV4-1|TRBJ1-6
TGCGCCAGCAGCCAAGGACAAGGGGATTCACCCCTCCACTTT
CASSQGQGDSPLHF
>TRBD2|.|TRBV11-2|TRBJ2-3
TGTGCCAGCAGCGCCAATAGCGGGGGGGGGACAGATACGCAGTATTTT
CASSANSGGGTDTQYF
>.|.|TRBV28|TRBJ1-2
TGTGCCAGCAGTTCGCCGGGGTCCGCGGGCTACACCTTC
CASSSPGSAGYTF
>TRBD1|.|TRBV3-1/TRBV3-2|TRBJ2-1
TGTGCCAGCAGCCCTACCGACAGGGTTATCGTAGATGAGCAGTTCTTC
CASSPTDRVIVDEQFF
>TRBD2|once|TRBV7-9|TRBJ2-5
TGTGCCAGCAGCTTTCCTCGGAGCGGGGGGGAGACCCAGTACTTC
CASSFPRSGGETQYF
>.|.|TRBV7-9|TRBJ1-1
TGTGCCAGCAGACCCAGGACACCGAACACTGAAGCTTTCTTT
CASRPRTPNTEAFF
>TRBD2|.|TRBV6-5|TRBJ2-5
TGTGCCAGCAGTTACTCGCCGGGGGGGGCCGGGACCCAGTACTTC
CASSYSPGGAGTQYF
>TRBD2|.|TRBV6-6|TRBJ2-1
TGTGCCAGCAGTCCGAGGGGGACTAGCGGGGGGAATTACAATGAGCAGTTCTTC
CASSPRGTSGGNYNEQFF
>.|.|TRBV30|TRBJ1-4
TGTGCCTGGAGTGGGTCATACTCAGAAAAACTGTTTTTT
CAWSGSYSEKLFF
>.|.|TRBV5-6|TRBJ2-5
TGTGCCAGCAGCCCTCCTGGCGGGCGGGAGACCCAGTACTTC
CASSPPGGRETQYF
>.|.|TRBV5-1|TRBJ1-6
TGCGCCAGCAGCAGAGAACTCGTTGGCTCCTATAATTCACCCCTCCACTTT
CASSRELVGSYNSPLHF
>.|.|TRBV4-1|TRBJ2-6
TGCGCCAGCAGCCAAGAACGCGGGGCCGCGACGCAGTTTGGGGCCAACGTCCTGACTTTC
CASSQERGAATQFGANVLTF
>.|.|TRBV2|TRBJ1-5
TGTGCCAGCAGTGAAGCAGCCGGGGATCAGCCCCAGCATTTT
CASSEAAGDQPQHF
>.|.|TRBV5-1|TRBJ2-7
TGCGCCAGCAGCTCGGGACAAACTACCTACGAGCAGTACTTC
CASSSGQTTYEQYF
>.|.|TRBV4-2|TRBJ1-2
TGTGCCAGCAGCCAAGACAGGAGGGAGGGCTATGGCTACACCTTC
CASSQDRREGYGYTF
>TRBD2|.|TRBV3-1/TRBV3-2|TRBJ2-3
TGTGCCAGCAGCCCCGGGACTAGCGGAGTAGATACGCAGTATTTT
CASSPGTSGVDTQYF
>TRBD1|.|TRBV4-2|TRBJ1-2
TGTGCCAGCAGCCACGACCCGACAGGGGAGCAGGGCTACACCTTC
CASSHDPTGEQGYTF
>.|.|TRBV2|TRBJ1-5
TGTGCCAGCAGTCTTATGAGCAATCAGCCCCAGCATTTT
CASSLMSNQPQHF
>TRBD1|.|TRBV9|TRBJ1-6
TGTGCCAGCAGCCCCTCCGGGACAGCTAATTCACCCCTCCACTTT
CASSPSGTANSPLHF
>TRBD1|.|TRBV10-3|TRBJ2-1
TGTGCCATCAGTGACGCAGGGGGCGCATACAATGAGCAGTTCTTC
CAISDAGGAYNEQFF
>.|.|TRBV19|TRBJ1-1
TGTGCCAGTAGGACACTGGGGGCAACGGGGACTGAAGCTTTCTTT
CASRTLGATGTEAFF
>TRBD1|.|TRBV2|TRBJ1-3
TGTGCCAGCGGCCAGGGGGACTCTGGAAACACCATATATTTT
CASGQGDSGNTIYF
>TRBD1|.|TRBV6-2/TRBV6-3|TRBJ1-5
TGTGCCAGCAGTTATGGGACAGGGGGAGTTTATAGCAATCAGCCCCAGCATTTT
CASSYGTGGVYSNQPQHF
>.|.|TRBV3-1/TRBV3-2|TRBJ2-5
TGTGCCAGCAGCCAAGAGAGGACCCAGCGGACGGCCCAGTACTTC
CASSQERTQRTAQYF
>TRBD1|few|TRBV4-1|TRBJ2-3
TGCGCCAGCAGCTGGCCGGGACAGGGACCAGATACGCAGTATTTT
CASSWPGQGPDTQYF
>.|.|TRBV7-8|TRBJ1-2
TGTGCCAGCAGCTTGATCAGCTCGTCAGGATTCAGTGGCTACACCTTC
CASSLISSSGFSGYTF
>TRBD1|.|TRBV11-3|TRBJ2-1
TGTGCCAGCAGCTCGGGACAGGGGTCCTACAATGAGCAGTTCTTC
CASSSGQGSYNEQFF
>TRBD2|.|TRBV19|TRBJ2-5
TGTGCCAGTAGTATAGGGACTAGCGTGGAGACCCAGTACTTC
CASSIGTSVETQYF
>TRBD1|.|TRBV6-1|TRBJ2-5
TGTGCCAGCAGTGACGTCCGGACCGGGACAGCCTACCAAGAGACCCAGTACTTC
CASSDVRTGTAYQETQYF
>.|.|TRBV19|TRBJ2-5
TGTGCCAGTAGTGCACAGGGCAGCCAAGAGACCCAGTACTTC
CASSAQGSQETQYF
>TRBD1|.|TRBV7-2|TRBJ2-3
TGTGCCAGCGGACGGGACAGGGGGCGCGCAGATACGCAGTATTTT
CASGRDRGRADTQYF
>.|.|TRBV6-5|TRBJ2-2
TGTGCCAGCACGGAGACAGGATCCGGGGAGCTGTTTTTT
CASTETGSGELFF
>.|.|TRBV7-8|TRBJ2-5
TGTGCCAGCAGCTTAGTTCGGAGCGCCGTAGAGACCCAGTACTTC
CASSLVRSAVETQYF
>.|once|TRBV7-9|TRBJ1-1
TGTGCCAGCAGCTTAGTTGGAGGGTCCACTGAAGCTTTCTTT
CASSLVGGSTEAFF
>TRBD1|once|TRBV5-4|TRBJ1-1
TGTGCCAGCAGCCCGGGACAGGGGTCCGACAGGGTGAACACTGAAGCTTTCTTT
CASSPGQGSDRVNTEAFF
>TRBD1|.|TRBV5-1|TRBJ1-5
TGCGCCAGCAGCCCCGGGACAGGGAGTATAGGCAATCAGCCCCAGCATTTT
CASSPGTGSIGNQPQHF
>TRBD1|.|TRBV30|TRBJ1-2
TGTGCCTGGAGAGGGGACAGGGGGTTTGGCTACACCTTC
CAWRGDRGFGYTF
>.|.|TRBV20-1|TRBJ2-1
TGCAGTATAAGGGGCAAGGATGAGCAGTTCTTC
CSIRGKDEQFF
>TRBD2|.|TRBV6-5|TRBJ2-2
TGTGCCAGCAGAGACGGGACGGGAGGGACCGGGGAGCTGTTTTTT
CASRDGTGGTGELFF
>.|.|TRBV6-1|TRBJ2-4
TGTGCCAGCAGTGAAGCGGTGGCACAGGGCTCGTACATTCAGTACTTC
CASSEAVAQGSYIQYF
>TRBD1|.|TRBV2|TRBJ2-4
TGTGCCAGCAGTGAAGCAGGGGGCCTTCAGTACTTC
CASSEAGGLQYF
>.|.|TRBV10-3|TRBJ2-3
TGTGCCATCAGCGCAGGGTTAGGCACAGATACGCAGTATTTT
CAISAGLGTDTQYF
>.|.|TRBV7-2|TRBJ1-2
TGTGCCAGCAGCTTAGCGGAGGTTACCTATGGCTACACCTTC
CASSLAEVTYGYTF